These 25 T cell receptor beta chains share one sample of origin, sequenced in a study of post-analysis software for immune sequencing data. Their specific antigens are unknown. Findings and caveats of the study: When patients were compared with controls, five TRBV segments were more frequent, TRBV5-6, TRBV5-1 and TRBV20-1 among them.

Incorporated into the TCR beta cDNA libraries were unique molecular identifiers, which served to reduce PCR and sequencing biases. Via MiXCR, TCRdb re-called the PCR reads, giving one row per CDR3 protein. The table shows about 460,000 distinct CDR3 sequences, with roughly 45% occurring only once. Source material: blood. The source is a girl aged 5-17 years with multiple sclerosis.

This clonotype was counted a few times. V usage is TRBV9 and J usage is TRBJ2-5, with TRBD2 matching 7 bases. Per germline, CDR1 SGDLS and CDR2 YYNGEE. The CDR3 is 15 amino acids. After removal of 0 bases from V and 6 bases from J, the junction contained 8 bases not matched to a gene. The chain's CDR3 is CASSVDRGSVKTQYF. The CDR3 DNA sequence: TGTGCCAGCAGCGTAGATCGCGGGAGCGTCAAGACCCAGTACTTC.

The CDR3 nucleotides read TGCAGTGCCCCCCCGACTAGTCGAGAGACCCAGTACTTC. It encodes CSAPPTSRETQYF. This chain uses TRBV20-1 with TRBJ2-5, with a tentative D call TRBD2 (6 bases). V shed 6 bases and J shed 4 bases, with 15 bases lying between them. CDR3 length: 13 residues. The V gene's germline CDR1 is DFQATT and CDR2 SNEGSKA (reference sequence).

This chain connects TRBV6-5 to TRBJ1-1, with TRBD1 matching over 10 bases. The CDR3 length is 19 residues. Germline assignment: CDR1 MNHEY and CDR2 SVGAGI. V was clipped by 2 bases and J by 5 bases; unmatched bases: 17. CDR3 amino acids: CASSYLSGGYDRGRTEAFF. Written as DNA, the CDR3 is TGTGCCAGCAGTTACCTCTCGGGGGGATATGACAGGGGGCGAACTGAAGCTTTCTTT.

This chain uses TRBV5-1 with TRBJ2-3; D may match TRBD1 or TRBD2 (5 bases each). The CDR3 consists of 15 residues. Trimming stripped 4 bases from V and 3 bases from J, with 15 bases between. The germline V gene encodes CDR1 SGHRS and CDR2 YFSETQ. The CDR3 coding sequence is TGCGCCAGCAGCCCCGGGCGAGGGGCGACAGATACGCAGTATTTT. Translated: CASSPGRGATDTQYF.

The CDR3 nucleotides read TGTGCCAGCAGCTTATGCCTGACAGGGGCCAAGGAGCAGTACTTC. Translated, it gives CASSLCLTGAKEQYF. The chain has TRBV7-8 and TRBJ2-7; 8 bases are a match to TRBD1. The J segment lost 7 bases and the V segment lost 2 bases, leaving 10 bases of the junction unmatched. The germline V gene encodes CDR1 SGHVS and CDR2 FQNEAQ. There are 15 residues in the CDR3.

This sequence joins TRBV12-3 or TRBV12-4 and TRBJ1-1; 9 bases match TRBD1. The CDR3 runs 13 residues. Trimming removed 6 bases from V and 1 base from J; junction bases left unmatched: 0. CDR3 nucleotides: TGTGCCAGCAGGGGACAGGGGAACACTGAAGCTTTCTTT. Residues: CASRGQGNTEAFF.

V gene TRBV30 combines with J gene TRBJ2-1; 11 bases agree with TRBD2. The CDR3 loop spans 18 amino acids. V gave up 2 bases and J gave up 3 bases; unmatched junction bases: 12. Germline V gene lookup returns CDR1 GTSNPN and CDR2 SVGIG (reference sequence). This chain's CDR3 is CAWSTVGVGTSGYNEQFF. In DNA form, the CDR3 reads TGTGCCTGGAGTACGGTTGGCGTCGGGACTAGCGGCTACAATGAGCAGTTCTTC. Full variable domain (outside the CDR3, taken from reference TRBV30 and TRBJ2-1): SQTIHQWPATLVQPVGSPLSLECTVEGTSNPNLYWYRQAAGRGLQLLFYSVGIGQISSEVPQNLSASRPQDRQFILSSKKLLLSDSGFYLCAWSTVGVGTSGYNEQFFGPGTRLTVL.

This chain joins TRBV7-9 and TRBJ2-1; D might be TRBD2 (6 bases). The CDR3 runs to 18 residues. CDR1 SEHNR and CDR2 FQNEAQ come from the germline V gene (reference sequence). Trimming stripped 2 bases from V and 0 bases from J, with 17 bases between. The CDR3 coding sequence is TGTGCCAGCAGCTTACCAAATAGCGGTATTAGCTCCTACAATGAGCAGTTCTTC. It translates to CASSLPNSGISSYNEQFF.

The J gene is TRBJ2-1, the V gene TRBV28, with 10 bases lining up with TRBD2. The germline gives CDR1 MDHEN, CDR2 SYDVKM. With 5 bases clipped from V and 3 bases from J, the junction kept 7 bases outside the gene matches. This CDR3 is 16 amino acids long. For the CDR3, the DNA is TGTGCCAGCAGTCTGCCTGGGACTAGCGTCTACAATGAGCAGTTCTTC. As protein: CASSLPGTSVYNEQFF. Full variable domain (missing parts from reference TRBV28 and TRBJ2-1): DVKVTQSSRYLVKRTGEKVFLECVQDMDHENMFWYRQDPGLGLRLIYFSYDVKMKEKGDIPEGYSVSREKKERFSLILESASTNQTSMYLCASSLPGTSVYNEQFFGPGTRLTVL.

The rearrangement uses TRBV7-2 and TRBJ1-4; 9 nucleotides agree with TRBD1. The V and J ends lost 4 bases and 5 bases, in that order; junction bases with no gene match: 2. This CDR3 comprises 14 residues. Germline V CDR1 and CDR2: SGHTA, FQGNSA. The CDR3 sequence is CASSYDRGNEKLFF. In nucleotides, the CDR3 is TGTGCCAGCAGCTATGACAGGGGGAATGAAAAACTGTTTTTT. The complete variable domain, with remaining parts taken from reference TRBV7-2 and TRBJ1-4, reads GAGVSQSPSNKVTEKGKDVELRCDPISGHTALYWYRQSLGQGLEFLIYFQGNSAPDKSGLPSDRFSAERTGGSVSTLTIQRTQQEDSAVYLCASSYDRGNEKLFFGSGTQLSVL.

The J gene is TRBJ1-1, the V gene TRBV20-1; 9 bases agree with TRBD1. Looked up from germline, CDR1 is DFQATT and CDR2 is SNEGSKA (reference sequence). After removal of 5 bases from V and 0 bases from J, the junction contained 4 bases not matched to a gene. This CDR3 region has 14 residues. CDR3 bases: TGCAGTGCTCAACAGGGGGCGATGAACACTGAAGCTTTCTTT. Its protein product is CSAQQGAMNTEAFF.

The chain couples TRBV29-1 to TRBJ2-3, with D maybe TRBD2 (6 bases). The V end was cut by 0 bases, the J end by 5 bases, with 15 bases between. Germline V gene data show CDR1 as SQVTM and CDR2 as ANQGSEA. This CDR3 comprises 15 residues. In DNA form, the CDR3 reads TGCAGCGTTGAAGAAACGGGAGCCTGGTTAGATACGCAGTATTTT. Its protein product is CSVEETGAWLDTQYF.

The chain employs TRBV10-3 and TRBJ1-3, with D perhaps TRBD1 (6 bases). Deletions cut 2 bases from V and 9 bases from J, with 11 bases between. This CDR3 has 13 residues. Germline V gives CDR1 ENHRY, CDR2 SYGVKD. The CDR3 is CAISEGQGGTIYF. In DNA, the CDR3 is TGTGCCATCAGTGAGGGCCAAGGGGGCACCATATATTTT.

V gene TRBV20-1 combines with J gene TRBJ1-2; D is possibly TRBD1 (5 bases). The germline V gene encodes CDR1 DFQATT and CDR2 SNEGSKA (reference sequence). V lost 3 bases to trimming and J lost 6 bases, with 20 bases between them. The CDR3 extends over 15 amino acids. CDR3 in DNA: TGCAGTGCTAGTAATATGGGGCGTGTCCGGCATGGCTACACCTTC. Amino acid sequence: CSASNMGRVRHGYTF.

This chain links TRBV25-1 with TRBJ1-4; D perhaps matches TRBD1 (5 bases). Germline CDR1 is MGHDK and CDR2 is SYGVNS. Trimming stripped 4 bases from V and 0 bases from J, with 9 bases between. The CDR3 consists of 15 residues. CDR3 loop: CASSAQGPTNEKLFF. The CDR3 bases are TGTGCCAGCAGTGCTCAGGGCCCAACTAATGAAAAACTGTTTTTT.

The chain carries TRBV20-1 and TRBJ2-7; TRBD1 aligns across 11 bases. Germline V gives CDR1 DFQATT, CDR2 SNEGSKA (reference sequence). The CDR3 loop spans 14 amino acids. J was trimmed by 4 bases and V by 5 bases; bases with no gene match: 7. CDR3 residues: CSAQSDRGRYEQYF. Written as DNA, the CDR3 is TGCAGTGCTCAGTCGGACAGGGGGCGGTACGAGCAGTACTTC.

This sequence joins TRBV15 and TRBJ1-4; D possibly corresponds to TRBD1 (6 bases). V was shortened by 5 bases and J by 7 bases, with 11 bases between the two germline ends. This CDR3 has 13 amino acids. The germline V gene has CDR1 LNHNV and CDR2 YYDKDF (reference sequence). Here the CDR3 DNA reads TGTGCCACCAGCCCCAGGGGAAGTGAAAAACTGTTTTTT. It specifies CATSPRGSEKLFF.

The chain recombines TRBV6-2 or TRBV6-3 with TRBJ2-5; D possibly corresponds to TRBD2 (5 bases). V dropped 6 bases and J dropped 0 bases, with 11 bases sitting between them. In germline, CDR1 is MNHEY, CDR2 SVGEGT. The CDR3 spans 14 residues. CDR3 sequence (DNA): TGTGCCAGCAGGAGATACGGGAACCAAGAGACCCAGTACTTC. This sequence encodes CASRRYGNQETQYF.

The rearrangement links TRBV5-1 to TRBJ2-1, with unresolved D. This CDR3 spans 15 amino acids. Between the trimmed V and J ends, which lost 5 bases and 2 bases, there was a span of 14 bases. Per germline, CDR1 SGHRS and CDR2 YFSETQ. The CDR3 DNA sequence: TGCGCCAGCAGGGTTGATAATGGCCCCTACAATGAGCAGTTCTTC. As protein: CASRVDNGPYNEQFF.

The chain recombines TRBV4-1 with TRBJ1-1; tentatively, D is TRBD1 (5 bases). Germline-derived CDR1 and CDR2 are MGHRA and YSYEKL. This CDR3 region has 16 residues. The V end lost 1 base, the J end lost 1 base, and 13 bases lay between the germline ends. The CDR3 region is CASSQGPGSTNTEAFF. CDR3 coding DNA: TGCGCCAGCAGCCAAGGGCCAGGGAGTACGAACACTGAAGCTTTCTTT.

This clonotype occurred a few times. This sequence joins TRBV29-1 and TRBJ2-1; D gene uncertain. Germline CDR1 SQVTM, CDR2 ANQGSEA. The V end was cut by 4 bases, the J end by 7 bases, with 5 bases between. The CDR3 consists of 10 residues. The DNA of the CDR3 is TGCAGCGTTGGGCTGAATGAGCAGTTCTTC. Amino acids: CSVGLNEQFF.

This clonotype is a singleton in its sample. The chain combines TRBV20-1 with TRBJ2-7, with TRBD2 identical over 14 bases. The J call is in doubt because the DNA end fits TRBJ2-5 better. From germline, CDR1 is DFQATT and CDR2 SNEGSKA (reference sequence). This CDR3 is built from 16 residues. CDR3 residues: CSATGGTSGSRETQYF. The DNA for the CDR3 is TGCAGTGCTACCGGGGGGACTAGCGGGAGTCGGGAGACCCAGTACTTC.

Of note for this clonotype: Germline is not matched at one junction end, which may reflect a read error. The rearrangement uses TRBV12-3 or TRBV12-4 and TRBJ2-1; maybe TRBD1 (6 bases). The CDR3 extends over 14 amino acids. CDR3 DNA sequence: TGTGCCGGCAGTTTAGACAGAACAGGGCTCGGGCAGTTCTTC. Its translation: CAGSLDRTGLGQFF.

The chain links TRBV28 to TRBJ2-4, with TRBD2 as a possible D gene (5 bases). The DNA end is more similar to TRBJ2-5, so the J call may be wrong. This CDR3 comprises 14 residues. From germline, CDR1 is MDHEN and CDR2 SYDVKM. CDR3 DNA sequence: TGTGCCAGCAGCCGCCCAGAGGGTACGGAGACCCAGTACTTC. Translated, it gives CASSRPEGTETQYF.

The genes are TRBV28 and TRBJ1-2; maybe TRBD1 (5 bases). Germline CDR1 MDHEN, CDR2 SYDVKM. With 6 bases removed from V and 4 bases from J, the gap between germline ends came to 15 bases. The CDR3 sequence is 14 residues long. The CDR3 protein is CASRPRQTAYGYTF. CDR3 nucleotide sequence: TGTGCCAGCAGACCCCGACAGACTGCCTATGGCTACACCTTC.